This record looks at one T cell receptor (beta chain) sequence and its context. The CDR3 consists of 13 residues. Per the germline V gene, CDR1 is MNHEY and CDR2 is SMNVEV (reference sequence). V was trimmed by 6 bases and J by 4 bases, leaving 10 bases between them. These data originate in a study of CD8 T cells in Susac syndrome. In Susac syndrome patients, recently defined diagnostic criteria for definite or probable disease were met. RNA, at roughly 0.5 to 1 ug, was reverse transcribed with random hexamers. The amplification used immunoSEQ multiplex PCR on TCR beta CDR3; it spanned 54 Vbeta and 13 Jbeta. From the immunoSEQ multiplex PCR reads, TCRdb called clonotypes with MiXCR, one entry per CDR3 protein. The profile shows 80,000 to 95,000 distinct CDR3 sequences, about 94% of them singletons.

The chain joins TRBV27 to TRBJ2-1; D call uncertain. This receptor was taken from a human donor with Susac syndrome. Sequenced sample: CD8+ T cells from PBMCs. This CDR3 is CASRTGPYNEQFF. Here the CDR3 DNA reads TGTGCCAGCAGGACCGGGCCATACAATGAGCAGTTCTTC.